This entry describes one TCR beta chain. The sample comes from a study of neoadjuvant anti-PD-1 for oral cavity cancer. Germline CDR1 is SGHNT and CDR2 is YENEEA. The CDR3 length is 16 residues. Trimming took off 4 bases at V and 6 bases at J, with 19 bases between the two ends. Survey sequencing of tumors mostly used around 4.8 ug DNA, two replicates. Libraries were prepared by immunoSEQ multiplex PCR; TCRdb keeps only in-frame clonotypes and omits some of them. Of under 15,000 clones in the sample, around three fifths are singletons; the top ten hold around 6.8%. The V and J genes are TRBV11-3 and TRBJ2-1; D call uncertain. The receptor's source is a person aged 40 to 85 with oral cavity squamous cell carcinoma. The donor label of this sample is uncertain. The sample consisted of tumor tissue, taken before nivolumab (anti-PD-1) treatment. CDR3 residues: CASSSTGQTTGNEQFF. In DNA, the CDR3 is TGTGCCAGCAGCTCGACCGGGCAAACTACGGGCAATGAGCAGTTCTTC. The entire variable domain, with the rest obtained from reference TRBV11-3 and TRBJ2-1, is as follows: EAGVVQSPRYKIIEKKQPVAFWCNPISGHNTLYWYLQNLGQGPELLIRYENEEAVDDSQLPKDRFSAERLKGVDSTLKIQPAELGDSAVYLCASSSTGQTTGNEQFFGPGTRLTVL.